A single sample is the source of the 9 T cell receptor beta chains below, sequenced in a study of T cells after yellow fever vaccination (dated by TCRdb to the late 2010s). What this sample's treatment or condition label stands for: live attenuated yellow fever vaccine strain. Library preparation used 5' RACE. Reads for this sample came from an Illumina NovaSeq 6000. TCRdb cleaned the public reads at Q25 with fastp, built clones with MiXCR and kept in-frame beta chains. For every CDR3 protein sequence, its rows merge into one entry that carries the most common genes and DNA. The sample data list about 350,000 distinct CDR3 sequences, and 4.1% of these were observed just once. The ten most abundant clones make up 20% to 25% of the sample. The specimen comprised PBMCs, sampled 5 days after the yellow fever booster vaccination. The source of these receptors is a young man who received the YFV17D yellow fever vaccine.

The table lists this clonotype with a few counts. The rearrangement links TRBV6-6 to TRBJ2-1; no firm D call. Germline V gene data show CDR1 as MNHNY and CDR2 as SVGAGI (reference sequence). Trimming stripped 5 bases from V and 8 bases from J, with 10 bases between. The CDR3 has 12 residues. CDR3 nucleotide sequence: TGTGCCAGCAGTGGCGATAGCTATGAGCAGTTCTTC. Encoded protein: CASSGDSYEQFF.

This clonotype occurred many times. This chain links TRBV4-3 with TRBJ2-2, with D perhaps TRBD2 (5 bases). Germline lookup yields CDR1 LGHNA and CDR2 YSLEER. The CDR3 has 15 amino acids. Between the trimmed V and J ends, which lost 0 bases and 6 bases, there was a span of 11 bases. The CDR3 DNA reads as TGCGCCAGCAGCCAAGAGAACGGGGTAGCCGGGGAGCTGTTTTTT. Residues: CASSQENGVAGELFF.

This clonotype appeared many times. The V and J genes are TRBV5-1 and TRBJ2-1; D not resolved. V lost 4 bases, J lost 0 bases, and 11 bases lay in between. This CDR3 has 15 amino acids. Germline V gene data show CDR1 as SGHRS and CDR2 as YFSETQ. Written as DNA, the CDR3 is TGCGCCAGCAGCCCACCCGGTAGCTCCTACAATGAGCAGTTCTTC. As protein: CASSPPGSSYNEQFF.

The chain uses TRBV7-2 and TRBJ2-2, with TRBD1 as a possible D gene (6 bases). This CDR3 contains 15 residues. The germline V gene has CDR1 SGHTA and CDR2 FQGNSA. V was clipped by 4 bases and J by 3 bases, with 12 bases between them. The CDR3 DNA reads as TGTGCCAGCAGCTCGGGACAAGGGTACACCGGGGAGCTGTTTTTT. This gives the protein CASSSGQGYTGELFF.

This sequence joins TRBV6-5 and TRBJ2-5; a weak D match, TRBD2 (5 bases). This CDR3 is 14 amino acids long. Germline V gene lookup returns CDR1 MNHEY and CDR2 SVGAGI. Trimming removed 7 bases from V and 5 bases from J, with 17 bases in between. The CDR3 nucleotides are TGTGCCAGCACCGACGGGGTTTTGGGGGAGACCCAGTACTTC. Translating it yields CASTDGVLGETQYF.

This clonotype has ten or more counts. The chain combines TRBV2 with TRBJ2-3; D is unclear. The V end lost 6 bases, the J end lost 1 base, and 20 bases lay between the germline ends. Germline V CDR1 and CDR2: SNHLY, FYNNEI. The CDR3 is made up of 17 amino acids. CDR3 in DNA: TGTGCCAGCAGCCGGCCTCGGCAGGACCTCGGCACAGATACGCAGTATTTT. It encodes CASSRPRQDLGTDTQYF.

This clonotype appeared many times. The chain employs TRBV19 and TRBJ2-1, with a possible D match to TRBD1 (6 bases). The CDR3 spans 17 residues. V lost 2 bases and J 3 bases, leaving 17 bases between the germline ends. Germline CDR1 reads LNHDA; CDR2 reads SQIVND (reference sequence). CDR3 residues: CASSIKPLLQGYNEQFF. The CDR3, as DNA: TGTGCCAGTAGTATAAAGCCCCTCTTACAGGGCTACAATGAGCAGTTCTTC. Full variable domain (rest looked up from reference TRBV19 and TRBJ2-1): DGGITQSPKYLFRKEGQNVTLSCEQNLNHDAMYWYRQDPGQGLRLIYYSQIVNDFQKGDIAEGYSVSREKKESFPLTVTSAQKNPTAFYLCASSIKPLLQGYNEQFFGPGTRLTVL.

This clonotype has a handful of counts. The chain couples TRBV3-1 to TRBJ2-5; 8 nucleotides line up with TRBD1. The junction had 5 bases not matched to a gene; V was cut back by 3 bases and J by 2 bases. The length of the CDR3 is 15 residues. Looked up from germline, CDR1 is LGHDT and CDR2 is YNNKEL (reference sequence). Here the CDR3 DNA reads TGTGCCAGCAGCCAGGAAACAGGGGGTCAAGAGACCCAGTACTTC. It encodes CASSQETGGQETQYF.

This clonotype was recorded at least ten times. This chain links TRBV10-3 with TRBJ1-1; weak D call: TRBD1 (5 bases). Trimming shortened V by 9 bases and J by 4 bases, and 21 bases separated the two germline ends. Germline V lookup: CDR1 ENHRY, CDR2 SYGVKD. The CDR3 runs to 15 residues. The CDR3 sequence: CAIGTAARRGTEAFF. DNA of the CDR3: TGTGCCATAGGGACGGCCGCCCGGCGGGGCACTGAAGCTTTCTTT.